What follows is one T cell receptor (beta chain) and its context. Germline CDR1 and CDR2: MNHEY and SVGEGT. J lost 2 bases, V lost 4 bases, and 4 bases had no gene match. This CDR3 has 16 amino acids. Seattle researchers signed up patients amid active infection and tracked them longitudinally. Original handling: Amplifying reference gene primers gave estimates of nucleated cell counts. Assay used: immunoSEQ multiplex PCR; TCRdb lists only in-frame clones, some missing. The V and J calls and clone size were taken over from that table, and D and trimming were inferred from the DNA. The data show around 270,000 clones, around 90% seen once. This entry is derived from a study of blood T cell repertoires in COVID-19. Study summary: Samples representing acute and convalescent COVID-19 were sourced from the United States, Italy and Spain. In each case, the material was cDNA or gDNA derived from T cells, B-cell-depleted T cells, or PBMCs.

The rearrangement links TRBV6-2 or TRBV6-3 to TRBJ2-3; 12 bases fit TRBD2. This receptor was taken from an older woman with COVID-19, enrolled during active disease. The material sequenced was peripheral blood. The CDR3 loop is CASSSGLAGPTDTQYF. The DNA of the CDR3 is TGTGCCAGCAGTTCCGGACTAGCGGGACCCACAGATACGCAGTATTTT.